This T cell receptor (beta chain) was sequenced during a study of sequential checkpoint blockade in melanoma. Produced via immunoSEQ multiplex PCR; TCRdb's table is partial and in-frame only. The table lists about 8,000 clones, 60% of them singletons. This clone has a handful of counts. Germline CDR1 LGHNA, CDR2 YNFKEQ. V shed 4 bases, J shed 4 bases, and the junction held 2 bases outside the gene matches. The CDR3 is 13 amino acids. Treatment described: randomized to nivolumab then ipilimumab (arm A) or the reverse (arm B). The chain couples TRBV4-2 to TRBJ1-2, with TRBD1 identical over 8 bases. The sample in question was CD8+ T cells sorted from blood (inferred from file names), obtained from a patient given nivolumab and ipilimumab in sequence. This TCR was sampled from a human donor with melanoma. CDR3 bases: TGTGCCAGCAGCCGCACAGGGGGCTATGGCTACACCTTC. Translating gives CASSRTGGYGYTF.